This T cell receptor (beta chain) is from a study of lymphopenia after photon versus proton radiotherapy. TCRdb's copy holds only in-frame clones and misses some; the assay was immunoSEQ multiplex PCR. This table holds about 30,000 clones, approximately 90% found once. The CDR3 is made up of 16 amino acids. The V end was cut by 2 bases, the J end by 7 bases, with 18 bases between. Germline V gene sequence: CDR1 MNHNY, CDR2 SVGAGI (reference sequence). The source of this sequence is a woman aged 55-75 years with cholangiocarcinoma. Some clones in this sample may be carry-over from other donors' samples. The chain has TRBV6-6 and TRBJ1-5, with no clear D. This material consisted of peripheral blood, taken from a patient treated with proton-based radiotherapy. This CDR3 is CASSYPDVSLGQPQHF. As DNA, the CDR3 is TGTGCCAGCAGTTACCCGGACGTGAGCTTGGGGCAGCCCCAGCATTTT.